The 11 T cell receptor beta chains presented below share a single source sample, sequenced in a study of blood T cell repertoires in COVID-19. The data were produced by immunoSEQ multiplex PCR, yet TCRdb's version contains in-frame clones alone and is incomplete. The sample includes about 56,000 clones, roughly 89% of them seen just once. Sequenced input: peripheral blood. These receptors were taken from a woman in her sixties or seventies with COVID-19, enrolled during active disease.

V gene TRBV7-2 combines with J gene TRBJ2-3; TRBD2 matches at 9 bases. The V gene's germline CDR1 is SGHTA and CDR2 FQGNSA. V dropped 5 bases and J dropped 2; count of bases not matched to a gene: 8. The CDR3 sequence is 16 residues long. The CDR3 DNA follows: TGTGCCAGCAGCCCAGGGCTAGCGGGAAACACAGATACGCAGTATTTT. It specifies CASSPGLAGNTDTQYF.

The V and J genes are TRBV19 and TRBJ1-6; 9 bases are a match to TRBD1. Germline CDR1 reads LNHDA; CDR2 reads SQIVND (reference sequence). The CDR3 consists of 17 residues. With V trimmed by 2 bases and J by 3 bases, 5 bases remained unmatched. The CDR3 DNA reads TGTGCCAGTAGTATATCGACAGGGGGGGACTATAATTCACCCCTCCACTTT. It codes for CASSISTGGDYNSPLHF.

The V and J genes are TRBV24-1 and TRBJ2-5; D may be TRBD2 (6 bases). Germline V gene lookup returns CDR1 KGHDR and CDR2 SFDVKD. Between the trimmed V and J ends, which lost 2 bases and 2 bases, there was a span of 11 bases. The CDR3 is 15 amino acids. The CDR3 region has the DNA TGTGCCACCAGTGATTCTCGGGACTTTCAAGAGACCCAGTACTTC. Protein: CATSDSRDFQETQYF.

The chain recombines TRBV6-5 with TRBJ1-2, with D possibly being TRBD1 (5 bases). Germline-derived CDR1 and CDR2 are MNHEY and SVGAGI. Trimming removed 2 bases from V and 4 bases from J, with 17 bases in between. This CDR3 has 16 amino acids. Here the CDR3 DNA reads TGTGCCAGCAGTTACATAGCAGGGAAGTCTTCCTATGGCTACACCTTC. This encodes CASSYIAGKSSYGYTF.

This clone was counted at least ten times. V gene TRBV19 combines with J gene TRBJ1-1; tentative D call: TRBD1 (6 bases). The CDR3 extends over 10 amino acids. From germline, CDR1 is LNHDA and CDR2 SQIVND (reference sequence). V lost 8 bases and J lost 7, with 8 bases in between. CDR3 sequence (DNA): TGTGCCAGTGGACAGTATGAAGCTTTCTTT. This gives the protein CASGQYEAFF.

The chain is built from TRBV19 and TRBJ2-7; 7 bases align to TRBD1. The CDR3 runs to 15 residues. V lost 5 bases and J lost 2; bases outside the gene matches: 9. CDR1 is LNHDA and CDR2 is SQIVND in the germline V gene (reference sequence). Written as DNA, the CDR3 is TGTGCCAGTAGTCCCCTGACAGGGAGCCCCTACGAGCAGTACTTC. It is translated as CASSPLTGSPYEQYF.

The chain recombines TRBV28 with TRBJ1-1; no firm D call. Looked up from germline, CDR1 is MDHEN and CDR2 is SYDVKM. V lost 7 bases to trimming and J lost 3 bases, with 18 bases between them. The CDR3 loop spans 15 amino acids. CDR3 residues: CASTTAYGLDTEAFF. In DNA form, the CDR3 reads TGTGCCAGCACCACAGCCTATGGACTTGACACTGAAGCTTTCTTT.

The chain recombines TRBV2 with TRBJ2-2; 8 bases map to TRBD1. With 8 bases clipped from V and 5 bases from J, the junction kept 4 bases outside the gene matches. Germline V CDR1 and CDR2: SNHLY, FYNNEI. This CDR3 has 13 amino acids. DNA of the CDR3: TGTGCCAGCCGGACAGGGATGACCGGGGAGCTGTTTTTT. Residues: CASRTGMTGELFF.

V usage is TRBV28 and J usage is TRBJ2-3, with D uncertain. Per germline, CDR1 MDHEN and CDR2 SYDVKM. With 6 bases removed from V and 1 base from J, the gap between germline ends came to 14 bases. The CDR3 spans 15 residues. In DNA, the CDR3 is TGTGCCAGCAGCCTAGGCCAATACCGCACAGATACGCAGTATTTT. Protein: CASSLGQYRTDTQYF.

The genes are TRBV6-5 and TRBJ1-6, with D uncertain. V was cut by 0 bases and J by 10 bases, with 13 bases left in between. The CDR3 covers 15 residues. Germline V gives CDR1 MNHEY, CDR2 SVGAGI. In nucleotides, the CDR3 is TGTGCCAGCAGTTACTCGGTTCTTGGCGGGTCACCCCTCCACTTT. Residues: CASSYSVLGGSPLHF.

This chain joins TRBV6-5 and TRBJ2-2; 8 bases agree with TRBD2. V lost 0 bases to trimming and J lost 5 bases; unmatched junction nucleotides: 5. The length of the CDR3 is 16 residues. CDR1 is MNHEY and CDR2 is SVGAGI in the germline V gene. CDR3 nucleotides: TGTGCCAGCAGTTACTCAATCGGGAGGGGGACCGGGGAGCTGTTTTTT. Its translation: CASSYSIGRGTGELFF.